Sequencing of this T cell receptor (beta chain) was carried out in a study of blood T cell repertoires in COVID-19. Study context: Collection of acute and convalescent COVID-19 samples took place in the United States, Italy and Spain. T cells, B-cell-depleted T cells, or PBMCs provided the cDNA or gDNA that served as material.

As originally analysed: Counts of nucleated cells, estimated from reference gene primer amplification, were obtained. The assay was immunoSEQ multiplex PCR, and TCRdb's table has in-frame clones only and misses some. The DNA was the basis for D and trimming; V, J and clone size are from that table. The sample includes 100,000 to 130,000 clones, just over 70% of them seen just once. This clone appeared a single time. Sequencing was done on a sample of peripheral blood. The clonotype was recovered from a middle-aged woman with acute or convalescent COVID-19.

Written as DNA, the CDR3 is TGTGCCAGCCCTCCCCTTATTACGGCGCGGAATCTTCCCTACGAGCAGTACTTC. Its protein product is CASPPLITARNLPYEQYF. The chain uses TRBV28 and TRBJ2-7; D remains ambiguous. Trimming removed 8 bases at V and 2 bases at J, with 28 bases between. The CDR3 covers 18 residues. Germline CDR1 reads MDHEN; CDR2 reads SYDVKM.